This is a list of T cell receptor beta chains from one sample in a study of cytomegalovirus exposure and HLA in healthy donors. Assay: immunoSEQ multiplex PCR; the TCRdb copy retains only in-frame clones and omits some. The sample contains around 150,000 clones, 80% of which appear only once. Sequencing input: PBMCs. The receptors shown here come from a man aged 25-40 years in good health. The CDR3 runs from the conserved cysteine through the conserved F or W.

j_call: TRBJ1-6
v_call: TRBV2
cdr3_aa: CASRGQGHSPLHF

j_call: TRBJ2-5
v_call: TRBV12-5
cdr3_aa: CASGPYAGTSGQETQYF

j_call: TRBJ2-7
v_call: TRBV7-2
cdr3_aa: CASTPLRAASSTHF

j_call: TRBJ2-7
v_call: TRBV2
cdr3_aa: CASLEPGQSSYEQYF

j_call: .
v_call: TRBV15
cdr3_aa: CATSRRHSGAYEQYF

j_call: TRBJ2-5
v_call: TRBV5-1
cdr3_aa: CASTYSSGPGETQYF

j_call: TRBJ2-1
v_call: TRBV7-8
cdr3_aa: CASSLVAVSNEQFF

j_call: TRBJ2-7
v_call: TRBV11-3
cdr3_aa: CASSHRTEPYEQYF

j_call: TRBJ1-3
v_call: TRBV7-6
cdr3_aa: CASSLDGYSGNTIYF

j_call: TRBJ2-7
v_call: TRBV5-6
cdr3_aa: CASSISREGGEQQYEQYF